A single sample gave rise to the 9 T cell receptor beta chains below, sequenced in a study of post-analysis software for immune sequencing data. Study-wide results and caveats: The five TRBV segments detected at higher frequency in patients than in controls included TRBV5-6, TRBV5-1 and TRBV20-1.

No antigens are known for them. The TCR beta cDNA libraries carried unique molecular identifiers. Each CDR3 protein gets one entry after TCRdb re-called the PCR reads with MiXCR. The data show around 770,000 distinct CDR3 sequences, around 42% seen once. Input material: blood. Every receptor here comes from a girl aged 10 to 17 with multiple sclerosis.

The V and J genes are TRBV19 and TRBJ2-6, with a weak D call TRBD1 (5 bases). Trimming removed 10 bases at V and 0 bases at J, with 16 bases between. The CDR3 loop spans 16 amino acids. The germline CDR1 and CDR2 sequences are LNHDA and SQIVND (reference sequence). The CDR3 DNA is TGTGCCACCCAAGCGACAGACTCCTCTGGGGCCAACGTCCTGACTTTC. It specifies CATQATDSSGANVLTF. The variable domain in full, with the rest retrieved from reference TRBV19 and TRBJ2-6, is DGGITQSPKYLFRKEGQNVTLSCEQNLNHDAMYWYRQDPGQGLRLIYYSQIVNDFQKGDIAEGYSVSREKKESFPLTVTSAQKNPTAFYLCATQATDSSGANVLTFGAGSRLTVL.

This clonotype was picked up a small number of times. The chain couples TRBV20-1 to TRBJ2-1, with 11 positions matching TRBD2. This CDR3 is built from 14 residues. The V gene end was trimmed by 6 bases and the J gene end by 5 bases; junction bases not matched to a gene: 6. The V gene's germline CDR1 is DFQATT and CDR2 SNEGSKA (reference sequence). CDR3 nucleotides: TGCAGTGCACAGACTAGCGGGAACAACAATGAGCAGTTCTTC. Translated: CSAQTSGNNNEQFF.

This clonotype has a single count. This chain uses TRBV19 with TRBJ1-1; D gene unclear. Germline CDR1 and CDR2: LNHDA and SQIVND (reference sequence). The germline V and J ends were trimmed by 0 bases and 1 base, with 6 bases remaining between them. The CDR3 runs 14 residues. CDR3 residues: CASSIDQQNTEAFF. Here the CDR3 DNA reads TGTGCCAGTAGTATAGATCAGCAGAACACTGAAGCTTTCTTT.

The chain links TRBV3-1 to TRBJ1-2, with D maybe TRBD1 (6 bases). Germline loops: CDR1 LGHDT, CDR2 YNNKEL (reference sequence). The CDR3 has 16 residues. V was pared by 4 bases and J by 1 base, with 16 bases between. CDR3 in amino acids: CASSPIRTAINYGYTF. CDR3 sequence (DNA): TGTGCCAGCAGCCCGATTCGGACAGCGATTAACTATGGCTACACCTTC.

The chain employs TRBV11-3 and TRBJ2-1, with D tentatively TRBD1 or TRBD2 (5 bases each). With 1 base removed from V and 4 bases from J, the gap between germline ends came to 11 bases. Germline V gene data show CDR1 as SGHNT and CDR2 as YENEEA. The CDR3 has 15 amino acids. CDR3 sequence reads: CASSLGGKGYNEQFF. The CDR3 region has the DNA TGTGCCAGCAGCTTAGGGGGGAAGGGATACAATGAGCAGTTCTTC.

This sequence joins TRBV7-8 and TRBJ2-5; D is ambiguous. The length of the CDR3 is 15 residues. The V gene's germline CDR1 is SGHVS and CDR2 FQNEAQ. V dropped 2 bases and J dropped 2 bases, with 12 bases sitting between them. The CDR3: CASSLKFGLQETQYF. The DNA of the CDR3 is TGTGCCAGCAGCTTAAAATTCGGCCTACAAGAGACCCAGTACTTC.

The V call is TRBV28, the J call TRBJ2-7; D unclear. Trimming left V 6 bases short and J 3 bases short, with 15 bases between. Germline V gene sequence: CDR1 MDHEN, CDR2 SYDVKM. The length of the CDR3 is 14 residues. CDR3 sequence: CASSRAGADYEQYF. The CDR3 bases are TGTGCCAGCAGCCGGGCAGGAGCCGACTACGAGCAGTACTTC.

V and J are TRBV9 and TRBJ1-3; D call uncertain. Trimming removed 5 bases at V and 0 bases at J, with 15 bases between. CDR3 size: 16 residues. Germline assignment: CDR1 SGDLS and CDR2 YYNGEE. The CDR3 bases are TGTGCCAGCAGTGACGAACCCTGGGGCTCTGGAAACACCATATATTTT. It yields the protein CASSDEPWGSGNTIYF.

This clonotype appeared a few times. The CDR3 spells CASSFAPGTARREQYF. CDR3 DNA: TGTGCCAGCAGCTTTGCGCCTGGGACTGCCCGGAGGGAGCAGTACTTC. The chain combines TRBV7-2 with TRBJ2-7; the D gene is possibly TRBD2 (6 bases). CDR3 length: 16 residues. CDR1 and CDR2 from the germline V gene are SGHTA and FQGNSA. The V end was cut by 3 bases, the J end by 7 bases, with 22 bases between. The entire variable domain, with the rest obtained from reference TRBV7-2 and TRBJ2-7, is as follows: GAGVSQSPSNKVTEKGKDVELRCDPISGHTALYWYRQSLGQGLEFLIYFQGNSAPDKSGLPSDRFSAERTGGSVSTLTIQRTQQEDSAVYLCASSFAPGTARREQYFGPGTRLTVT.